This record looks at one T cell receptor (beta chain) sequence and its context. Its antigen is not known. cDNA synthesis used the whole RNA isolate, giving expressed TCRB sequences. It was found that naive, central memory and regulatory T cell samples averaged about 3.4 million reads. Produced via immunoSEQ multiplex PCR; TCRdb's table is partial and in-frame only. In the table there are hundreds of thousands of clones, over 12% of which are singletons. The CDR3 runs to 16 residues. Germline V gene lookup returns CDR1 SEHNR and CDR2 FQNEAQ (reference sequence). V was clipped by 4 bases and J by 1 base; unmatched bases: 5. This entry comes from a study of beta chain features in type 1 diabetes. General study findings and limits: Shortening of TCRB CDR3s, moderate but significant, appeared in all four CD4+ subsets of Type 1 diabetes patients. The question left open here concerned HLA type influencing TCRB rearrangement.

The sample comprised naive CD4+ T cells from blood. The receptor was derived from a young man with type 1 diabetes. The rearrangement joins TRBV7-9 to TRBJ2-3, with 10 positions matching TRBD2. The CDR3 region has the DNA TGTGCCAGCAGCTCTTGGACTAGCGGACGCACAGATACGCAGTATTTT. It codes for CASSSWTSGRTDTQYF.